These 21 T cell receptor beta chains were sequenced from one sample in a study of blood T cell repertoires in COVID-19. Profiling relied on immunoSEQ multiplex PCR, and the TCRdb table lists in-frame clones only, not all of them. The data show 130,000 to 150,000 clones, with around 85% seen just once and about 8% held by the top ten. Sequencing was performed on peripheral blood. These receptors were obtained from a woman in her sixties with COVID-19, enrolled during active disease.

The chain uses TRBV4-1 and TRBJ2-2, with D perhaps matching TRBD2 (7 bases). Germline-derived CDR1 and CDR2 are MGHRA and YSYEKL. The germline V and J ends were trimmed by 2 bases and 3 bases, with 13 bases remaining between them. The CDR3 consists of 16 residues. The CDR3 sequence is CASSQTRGGDTGELFF. Written as DNA, the CDR3 is TGCGCCAGCAGCCAAACTAGGGGGGGAGACACCGGGGAGCTGTTTTTT.

The chain combines TRBV11-2 with TRBJ1-2, with 9 nucleotides matching TRBD1. Losses at the gene ends were 5 bases for V and 0 bases for J; bases not matched to a gene: 16. This CDR3 is 19 amino acids long. Germline CDR1 is SGHAT and CDR2 is FQNNGV. The CDR3 region is CASSVKNRDRVGSNYGYTF. The DNA of the CDR3 is TGTGCCAGCAGCGTAAAGAACCGGGACAGGGTTGGGTCTAACTATGGCTACACCTTC.

The chain carries TRBV15 and TRBJ1-1; a possible D gene is TRBD1 (6 bases). The CDR3 is 14 residues long. Germline assignment: CDR1 LNHNV and CDR2 YYDKDF (reference sequence). Trimming shortened V by 1 base and J by 5 bases, and 11 bases separated the two germline ends. The CDR3, as DNA: TGTGCCACCAGCAGAGGGGGGCAGGGGACTGAAGCTTTCTTT. It specifies CATSRGGQGTEAFF.

This chain uses TRBV3-1 (or the pseudogene TRBV3-2) with TRBJ2-5; TRBD2 is a possible D gene (6 bases). The CDR3 covers 12 residues. Germline CDR1 and CDR2: LGHDT and YNNKEL (reference sequence). V lost 5 bases and J 4 bases, leaving 8 bases between the germline ends. CDR3: CASSSRGETQYF. CDR3 in DNA: TGTGCCAGCAGCTCGCGGGGAGAGACCCAGTACTTC.

The rearrangement links TRBV7-2 to TRBJ2-7, with 8 bases matching TRBD2. CDR1 is SGHTA and CDR2 is FQGNSA in the germline V gene. V lost 5 bases, J lost 0 bases, and 0 bases stayed unmatched. The CDR3 totals 13 residues. This CDR3 is CASSAGGSYEQYF. For the CDR3, the DNA is TGTGCCAGCAGCGCGGGGGGCTCCTACGAGCAGTACTTC.

This sequence joins TRBV6-5 and TRBJ2-7, with 7 bases aligning to TRBD2. This CDR3 is 16 amino acids long. Trimming took 3 bases from V and 3 from J; bases not matched to a gene: 11. Germline CDR1 reads MNHEY; CDR2 reads SVGAGI. CDR3 sequence: CASSYTLLAGNYEQYF. The CDR3 DNA follows: TGTGCCAGCAGTTATACCCTCTTAGCGGGTAACTACGAGCAGTACTTC.

This clone occurred a few times. The gene calls are TRBV10-3 and TRBJ2-7; unclear D gene. V lost 11 bases and J lost 5, with 4 bases in between. This CDR3 spans 8 amino acids. The V gene's germline CDR1 is ENHRY and CDR2 SYGVKD. The CDR3 loop reads CAEDEQYF. The DNA of the CDR3 is TGTGCCGAGGACGAGCAGTACTTC.

The J gene is TRBJ1-5, the V gene TRBV7-8, with 8 nucleotides matching TRBD1. The CDR3 totals 16 residues. With 5 bases clipped from V and 6 bases from J, the junction kept 12 bases outside the gene matches. Germline V gives CDR1 SGHVS, CDR2 FQNEAQ. The CDR3 reads CASSAHDRGLGQPQHF. The CDR3 nucleotides are TGTGCCAGCAGCGCCCACGACAGGGGCTTAGGTCAGCCCCAGCATTTT.

Note on this clone: The junction and the germline gene differ at one end; a read error may be behind it. The chain carries TRBV5-1 and TRBJ2-7, with D tentatively TRBD1 (6 bases). The CDR3 is 14 amino acids. From germline, CDR1 is SGHRS and CDR2 YFSETQ. The CDR3 DNA reads as TGCGCCAGCAGCGACTTACAGGGCACAAGCGAGAAGTACTTC. Amino acid sequence: CASSDLQGTSEKYF.

The chain has TRBV7-9 and TRBJ2-5; possible D gene TRBD1, 5 bases. The V end was cut by 5 bases, the J end by 7 bases, with 14 bases between. CDR1 is SEHNR, CDR2 FQNEAQ, per germline (reference sequence). CDR3 length: 13 residues. The CDR3 DNA follows: TGTGCCAGCAGCGACACAGGAAAGGGGACCCAGTACTTC. This sequence encodes CASSDTGKGTQYF.

CDR3 DNA sequence: TGCGCCAGCAGCCAAGGGCGGGACAGGGGGAACACTGAAGCTTTCTTT. Its translation: CASSQGRDRGNTEAFF. The V and J genes are TRBV4-1 and TRBJ1-1, with TRBD1 identical over 10 bases. The CDR3 covers 16 residues. Losses at the gene ends were 1 base for V and 1 base for J; bases not matched to a gene: 3. Germline assignment: CDR1 MGHRA and CDR2 YSYEKL.

This sequence joins TRBV6-5 and TRBJ1-5; D possibly corresponds to TRBD1 (6 bases). V was trimmed by 6 bases and J by 0 bases, leaving 9 bases between them. The CDR3 has 14 amino acids. Germline CDR1 MNHEY, CDR2 SVGAGI. The DNA of the CDR3 is TGTGCCAGCAGGAAGGGGGTTAGCAATCAGCCCCAGCATTTT. This codes for CASRKGVSNQPQHF.

In this sample, this clone turned up once. The chain joins TRBV5-4 to TRBJ2-5; 9 bases fit TRBD2. The V segment lost 2 bases and the J segment 1 base; nucleotides outside the gene matches: 3. The germline V gene encodes CDR1 SGHNT and CDR2 YYREEE (reference sequence). This CDR3 has 15 residues. In nucleotides, the CDR3 is TGTGCCAGCAGCTTTAGCGGGGGAATCCAAGAGACCCAGTACTTC. Protein: CASSFSGGIQETQYF.

The chain combines TRBV11-2 with TRBJ1-2; 8 bases map to TRBD1. Germline CDR1 is SGHAT and CDR2 is FQNNGV. The J segment lost 13 bases and the V segment lost 0 bases, leaving 4 bases of the junction unmatched. This CDR3 region has 12 residues. CDR3 in amino acids: CASSLDQGACTF. The CDR3 nucleotides are TGTGCCAGCAGCTTAGACCAGGGGGCTTGCACCTTC.

This chain links TRBV29-1 with TRBJ1-2, with unresolved D. CDR3 length: 12 amino acids. Deletions cut 5 bases from V and 6 bases from J, with 13 bases between. Germline values: CDR1 SQVTM, CDR2 ANQGSEA. This CDR3 reads CSVPTWSDGYTF. As DNA, the CDR3 is TGCAGCGTTCCAACGTGGAGTGATGGCTACACCTTC. Supplemented by reference TRBV29-1 and TRBJ1-2, the full variable domain reads SAVISQKPSRDICQRGTSLTIQCQVDSQVTMMFWYRQQPGQSLTLIATANQGSEATYESGFVIDKFPISRPNLTFSTLTVSNMSPEDSSIYLCSVPTWSDGYTFGSGTRLTVV.

The genes are TRBV12-2 and TRBJ1-1. TRBV12-2 is a pseudogene. The CDR3 loop spans 14 amino acids. CDR3 sequence: CASRLFRGNTEAFF. The CDR3 region has the DNA TGTGCAAGTCGTCTCTTTCGGGGGAACACTGAAGCTTTCTTT.

The chain uses TRBV19 and TRBJ1-1; weak D call: TRBD1 (6 bases). In germline, CDR1 is LNHDA, CDR2 SQIVND (reference sequence). The V end lost 7 bases, the J end lost 0 bases, and 21 bases lay between the germline ends. The CDR3 has 17 amino acids. This CDR3 is CASTSSIQGPLNTEAFF. DNA of the CDR3: TGTGCCAGTACCTCATCCATTCAGGGGCCGCTGAACACTGAAGCTTTCTTT.

With respect to this clone: The junction departs from germline at one end; a sequencing error may be responsible. This chain uses TRBV5-6 with TRBJ1-1; D is perhaps TRBD1 (5 bases). The CDR3 length is 15 residues. Germline V gene data show CDR1 as SGHDT and CDR2 as YYEEEE. In DNA, the CDR3 is TGTGCCAGCAGTTTGGACATGTTACTGAACACTGAAGCTTTCTTT. Protein product: CASSLDMLLNTEAFF.

The chain employs TRBV7-2 and TRBJ2-3; a weak D match, TRBD2 (5 bases). V was cut by 5 bases and J by 0 bases, with 15 bases left in between. CDR1 SGHTA and CDR2 FQGNSA come from the germline V gene. This CDR3 comprises 16 residues. The CDR3 region is CASSDGVSTSTDTQYF. The CDR3 DNA follows: TGTGCCAGCAGCGACGGGGTATCCACTAGCACAGATACGCAGTATTTT.

The chain employs TRBV7-9 and TRBJ1-1; D remains ambiguous. CDR3 length: 13 amino acids. Trimming stripped 5 bases from V and 6 bases from J, with 13 bases between. Germline V gives CDR1 SEHNR, CDR2 FQNEAQ (reference sequence). The CDR3 nucleotides are TGTGCCAGCAGCACTAGAGAGGCCCCTGAAGCTTTCTTT. This encodes CASSTREAPEAFF.

V is TRBV6-1 and J is TRBJ2-7; D is uncertain. The V end lost 2 bases, the J end lost 0 bases, and 8 bases lay between the germline ends. This CDR3 has 14 amino acids. Germline V gene sequence: CDR1 MNHNS, CDR2 SASEGT. The CDR3 loop reads CASSELPSSYEQYF. Written as DNA, the CDR3 is TGTGCCAGCAGTGAACTACCTAGCTCCTACGAGCAGTACTTC.